These T cell receptor beta chains were read from a single sample in a study of PD-L1 blockade in urothelial cancer. Libraries were prepared by immunoSEQ multiplex PCR; TCRdb keeps only in-frame clonotypes and omits some of them. The table shows about 36,000 clones, with approximately 84% occurring only once. The input for sequencing was PBMCs, taken around atezolizumab (anti-PD-L1) treatment. The receptors were gathered from a man aged 40-49 years with urothelial cancer. Both conserved end residues are part of each CDR3. Fields, in order: V gene, J gene, clone size, D gene, CDR3 DNA, CDR3 protein. D genes are given only for firm matches. Where a row states a size, it is once, few, many or the class of an expanded clone; other rows omit it.

TRBV2	TRBJ1-2	-	TRBD1	TGTGCCAGCAGTGAGGGACAGGGGGTTGCGGACGGCTACACCTTC	CASSEGQGVADGYTF
TRBV29-1	TRBJ2-2	-	TRBD1	TGCAGCGCTATGGACAGGGGGGCTGGGGAGCTGTTTTTT	CSAMDRGAGELFF
TRBV25-1	TRBJ2-5	-	TRBD2	TGTGCCAGCAGTGAACCTCCACTAGCGGGCGGGGAGACCCAGTACTTC	CASSEPPLAGGETQYF
TRBV27	TRBJ1-1	-	TRBD1	TGTGCCAGCAGGACAGGGCCCACTGAAGCTTTCTTT	CASRTGPTEAFF
TRBV29-1	TRBJ2-7	-	TRBD2	TGCAGCGCTGGTCAGCGGGAGGAGGACGAGCAGTACTTC	CSAGQREEDEQYF
TRBV29-1	TRBJ1-5	-	-	TGCAGCGTTAGACAGGGCAATCAGCCCCAGCATTTT	CSVRQGNQPQHF
TRBV11-2	TRBJ2-7	-	TRBD1	TGTGCCAGCAGCTCCGACTGGGACAGGGACTGGGGGGGCTCCTACGAGCAGTACTTC	CASSSDWDRDWGGSYEQYF
TRBV7-2	TRBJ1-5	-	TRBD1	TGTGCCAGCAGCTCTGGACAGGGCGGCAATCAGCCCCAGCATTTT	CASSSGQGGNQPQHF
TRBV28	TRBJ1-1	-	-	TGTGCCAGCAGTTTACGGTCAGGGGTCGCTTTCTTT	CASSLRSGVAFF
TRBV27	TRBJ1-1	few	TRBD1	TGTGCCAGCAGTCCCCGGGACAGATACACTGAAGCTTTCTTT	CASSPRDRYTEAFF
TRBV14	TRBJ2-4	-	-	TGTGCCAGCAGCCAGGGGGGGGCAGCGAACATTCAGTACTTC	CASSQGGAANIQYF
TRBV2	TRBJ2-5	-	TRBD2	TGTGCCAGCAGTCCAGGACTAGCGGGAGGAGAGACCCAGTACTTC	CASSPGLAGGETQYF
TRBV6-6	TRBJ2-4	-	TRBD1	TGTGCCAGCAGTGGGGGACAGGGGCCAGGTTTGTACTTC	CASSGGQGPGLYF
TRBV10-1	TRBJ1-1	-	TRBD1	TGCGCCAGCAGTACAGGGGGCACTGAAGCTTTCTTT	CASSTGGTEAFF
TRBV5-4	TRBJ2-7	-	TRBD1	TGTGCCAGCAGCTTGCCAGGGGGCTCCTCCTACGAGCAGTACTTC	CASSLPGGSSYEQYF
TRBV10-3	TRBJ1-1	-	-	TGTGCCATCACCGCGGGAGGGGCCGGCACTGAAGCTTTCTTT	CAITAGGAGTEAFF
TRBV29-1	TRBJ2-7	-	-	TGCAGCGTTGAGACAGCAAAGGGTGAAGAGCAGTACTTC	CSVETAKGEEQYF
TRBV7-9	TRBJ2-1	-	-	TGTGCCAGCAGCCCCGAAGGGGCAGGGACTCTACGCAATGAGCAGTTCTTC	CASSPEGAGTLRNEQFF
TRBV6-1	TRBJ2-7	-	-	TGTGCCAGCAAGTGGAGTCCCACCTACGAGCAGTACTTC	CASKWSPTYEQYF
TRBV19	TRBJ2-7	-	TRBD2	TGTGCCAGTAGTACCCCACCGCGGGAGCCCCCCTACGAGCAGTACTTC	CASSTPPREPPYEQYF
TRBV30	TRBJ1-1	few	-	TGTGCCTGGACCCCCGGTTACACTGAAGCTTTCTTT	CAWTPGYTEAFF
TRBV19	TRBJ1-1	-	TRBD1	TGTGCCAGTAGGGAACAGGGGACGGGGAACACTGAAGCTTTCTTT	CASREQGTGNTEAFF
TRBV27	TRBJ2-3	-	TRBD1	TGTGCCAGCAGTTTGATGCTGCCAAAAGGGGGCGCGGTGACAGATACGCAGTATTTT	CASSLMLPKGGAVTDTQYF
TRBV10-3	TRBJ2-5	-	TRBD2	TGTGCCACTCGGGAGGGGGGACGAAGCCTTCAAGAGACCCAGTACTTC	CATREGGRSLQETQYF
TRBV7-8	TRBJ2-1	-	TRBD1	TGTGCCAGCAGCCCTCCGGGACAGGCACCTGAGCAGTTCTTC	CASSPPGQAPEQFF
TRBV5-4	TRBJ2-6	-	-	TGTGCCAGCAGCTTGACGACGCGGGGCGCGTCCGTCCTGACTTTC	CASSLTTRGASVLTF
TRBV4-1	TRBJ2-7	-	TRBD2	TGCGCCAGCAGCCGGGGGGGGGTTGTCCCCTCCTACGAGCAGTACTTC	CASSRGGVVPSYEQYF
TRBV5-1	TRBJ2-5	-	-	TGCGCCAGCGGAGACGGGGGGCTCCAAGAGACCCAGTACTTC	CASGDGGLQETQYF
TRBV28	TRBJ2-7	-	TRBD2	TGTGCCAGCAGTCCTTCTTCGACTAGCGGGAGGTACGAGCAGTACTTC	CASSPSSTSGRYEQYF
TRBV19	TRBJ1-2	once	-	TGTGCCAGTAGTATACAGGGCCTCTATGGCTACACCTTC	CASSIQGLYGYTF
TRBV19	TRBJ2-2	-	TRBD2	TGTGCCAGTAGTTTTAGCGGGAGACCCACCGGGGAGCTGTTTTTT	CASSFSGRPTGELFF
TRBV30	TRBJ2-5	once	TRBD2	TGTGCCTGGGGCTTGGGGGGGTCCCAAGAGACCCAGTACTTC	CAWGLGGSQETQYF
TRBV19	TRBJ2-1	-	TRBD1	TGTGCCAGTGGCACCGGGACAGGGGAGGGGAATGAGCAGTTCTTC	CASGTGTGEGNEQFF
TRBV4-1	TRBJ1-2	-	-	TGCGCCAGCAGCCCCACAGATACCTATGGCTACACCTTC	CASSPTDTYGYTF
TRBV9	TRBJ1-4	medium-sized	-	TGTGCCAGCAGCGTAGCACCAGAAGCAACTAATGAAAAACTGTTTTTT	CASSVAPEATNEKLFF
TRBV10-2	TRBJ2-7	-	-	TGCGCCAGCAGTGAGTCACGGACGGCGGCCAAGGGAGCCTACGAGCAGTACTTC	CASSESRTAAKGAYEQYF
TRBV30	TRBJ1-2	-	TRBD1	TGTGCCTGGAGGAAGCGGGACAGGGTTCACACCTTC	CAWRKRDRVHTF
TRBV9	TRBJ2-3	-	TRBD2	TGTGCCAGCACCAGGACTAGCGGGAGGGCCTCGGATACGCAGTATTTT	CASTRTSGRASDTQYF
TRBV10-3	TRBJ2-7	-	-	TGTGCCATCAAAAGCACTTCCTACGAGCAGTACTTC	CAIKSTSYEQYF
TRBV30	TRBJ2-7	-	TRBD2	TGTGCCTGGAGAGGACTAGCGGGAAACTCCTACGAGCAGTACTTC	CAWRGLAGNSYEQYF
TRBV19	TRBJ2-7	-	-	TGTGCCAGTAGAACTACAAGGACAGAGTCCTACGAGCAGTACTTC	CASRTTRTESYEQYF
TRBV5-6	TRBJ2-3	-	-	TGTGCCAGCAGCTTCACGGGGAGCACAGATACGCAGTATTTT	CASSFTGSTDTQYF
TRBV7-3	TRBJ2-1	-	TRBD1	TGTGCCAGCAGCCCACAGGGGGCTGGGTCGAATGAGCAGTTCTTC	CASSPQGAGSNEQFF